The TCR beta chain described here comes from a study of beta chain features in type 1 diabetes. Cell sorting via CD45RO/CCR7/CD25/CD127/CD95/CD27 was performed to obtain CD4+ naive, central memory, regulatory and stem cell-like memory cells. Trimming stripped 3 bases from V and 2 bases from J, with 10 bases between. Germline lookup yields CDR1 MDHEN and CDR2 SYDVKM. CDR3 length equals 14 residues. In its sample, this clone was seen a few times. What it binds is unknown. Study results and limitations: TCRB CDR3s were moderately but significantly shorter in Type 1 diabetes patients in all four CD4+ subsets.

Expressed TCRB transcripts were sequenced after all isolated RNA was converted to cDNA. Generated by immunoSEQ multiplex PCR, the TCRdb table keeps only in-frame clones and is missing some. The data show about 360,000 clones, with 10% to 15% seen just once and 0.01% held by the top ten. This sequence originates from a young woman with type 1 diabetes. The sequencing sample was made of naive CD4+ T cells from blood. The chain uses TRBV28 and TRBJ2-5; maybe TRBD2 (5 bases). The CDR3 spells CASSFPGKQETQYF. CDR3 in DNA: TGTGCCAGCAGTTTCCCGGGGAAGCAAGAGACCCAGTACTTC.